The rows below give T cell receptor beta chains drawn from one sample of a study of blood T cell repertoires in COVID-19. Profiled with immunoSEQ multiplex PCR; TCRdb holds only in-frame clones, not every one. The sample contains fewer than 200,000 clones, over 75% of which appear only once. Source material: peripheral blood. All receptors derive from a woman in her seventies with acute or convalescent COVID-19. The CDR3 runs from the conserved cysteine through the conserved F or W. A D gene is named only where the DNA matches it firmly. Some rows have no size entry. The others give once, few or many, or a class for an expanded clone.

CDR3 length: 15; J gene: TRBJ2-1; V gene: TRBV2; D gene: TRBD2; clone size: .; CDR3 DNA: TGTGCCAGCAGCACCGGGACTACCCCTTACAATGAGCAGTTCTTC; CDR3 protein: CASSTGTTPYNEQFF
CDR3 length: 15; J gene: TRBJ2-2; V gene: TRBV18; D gene: .; clone size: once; CDR3 DNA: TGTGCCAGCTTACCGGACTTTAGGAACACCGGGGAGCTGTTTTTT; CDR3 protein: CASLPDFRNTGELFF
CDR3 length: 14; J gene: TRBJ1-2; V gene: TRBV11-1; D gene: .; clone size: few; CDR3 DNA: TGTGCCAGCAGCCCCACGAGGGCGGCGGTCGGCTACACCTTC; CDR3 protein: CASSPTRAAVGYTF
CDR3 length: 17; J gene: TRBJ2-1; V gene: TRBV19; D gene: .; clone size: .; CDR3 DNA: TGTGCCAGTAGTATTCCGGGGGCGGGAGTCTCCCACAATGAGCAGTTCTTC; CDR3 protein: CASSIPGAGVSHNEQFF
CDR3 length: 16; J gene: TRBJ2-3; V gene: TRBV6-6; D gene: TRBD2; clone size: .; CDR3 DNA: TGTGCCAGCAGGTCACTAGCGGGAGCGTTTAGAGATACGCAGTATTTT; CDR3 protein: CASRSLAGAFRDTQYF
CDR3 length: 11; J gene: TRBJ1-2; V gene: TRBV12-3/TRBV12-4; D gene: .; clone size: .; CDR3 DNA: TGTGCCAGCAGCACCCCAAGGACTGGGACCTTC; CDR3 protein: CASSTPRTGTF
CDR3 length: 16; J gene: TRBJ2-4; V gene: TRBV5-1; D gene: TRBD2; clone size: .; CDR3 DNA: TGCGCCAGCAGCAAGGGACTAGCGGGAGCTTTAGACATTCAGTACTTC; CDR3 protein: CASSKGLAGALDIQYF
CDR3 length: 12; J gene: TRBJ1-5; V gene: TRBV24-1; D gene: .; clone size: .; CDR3 DNA: TGTGCCACCAGTAACAGAAATCAGCCCCAGCATTTT; CDR3 protein: CATSNRNQPQHF
CDR3 length: 15; J gene: TRBJ1-5; V gene: TRBV19; D gene: .; clone size: .; CDR3 DNA: TGTGCCAGTAGTGGAGGGCAGGGCGGCAATCAGCCCCAGCATTTT; CDR3 protein: CASSGGQGGNQPQHF
CDR3 length: 14; J gene: TRBJ1-6; V gene: TRBV7-2; D gene: TRBD1; clone size: .; CDR3 DNA: TGTGCCAGCAGCCCCGGGACAGCAAATTCACCCCTCCACTTT; CDR3 protein: CASSPGTANSPLHF
CDR3 length: 15; J gene: TRBJ1-2; V gene: TRBV7-2; D gene: TRBD1; clone size: .; CDR3 DNA: TGTGCCAGCAGCTTAGGGCCGGGACAGGGCTATGGCTACACCTTC; CDR3 protein: CASSLGPGQGYGYTF
CDR3 length: 15; J gene: TRBJ1-6; V gene: TRBV7-9; D gene: TRBD1; clone size: .; CDR3 DNA: TGTGCCAGCAGCCCACGGACAGGCTCTGATTCACCCCTCCACTTT; CDR3 protein: CASSPRTGSDSPLHF
CDR3 length: 15; J gene: TRBJ2-7; V gene: TRBV30; D gene: .; clone size: .; CDR3 DNA: TGTGCCTGGAGTGTTTCGGAGGGGAGCTCCTACGAGCAGTACTTC; CDR3 protein: CAWSVSEGSSYEQYF
CDR3 length: 16; J gene: TRBJ2-6; V gene: TRBV20-1; D gene: .; clone size: .; CDR3 DNA: TGCAGTGCTAGTAGGGGTTGGGCCTCTGGGGCCAACGTCCTGACTTTC; CDR3 protein: CSASRGWASGANVLTF
CDR3 length: 12; J gene: TRBJ2-1; V gene: TRBV10-3; D gene: .; clone size: .; CDR3 DNA: TGTGCCATCAAGGCCGGCCTAGATGAGCAGTTCTTC; CDR3 protein: CAIKAGLDEQFF
CDR3 length: 13; J gene: TRBJ1-4; V gene: TRBV12-3/TRBV12-4; D gene: .; clone size: .; CDR3 DNA: TGTGCCAGCAGAAGGACAGAGAATGAAAAACTGTTTTTT; CDR3 protein: CASRRTENEKLFF
CDR3 length: 15; J gene: TRBJ2-1; V gene: TRBV20-1; D gene: TRBD2; clone size: .; CDR3 DNA: TGCAGTGCTAGTAGGGGACTAGCGGGATACAATGAGCAGTTCTTC; CDR3 protein: CSASRGLAGYNEQFF
CDR3 length: 17; J gene: TRBJ2-7; V gene: TRBV11-2; D gene: TRBD2; clone size: many; CDR3 DNA: TGTGCCAGCAGCGCCCCCGGGGAGACTAGCGGGAGGGGCGAGCAGTACTTC; CDR3 protein: CASSAPGETSGRGEQYF
CDR3 length: 15; J gene: TRBJ2-5; V gene: TRBV27; D gene: .; clone size: .; CDR3 DNA: TGTGCCAGCAGTCTCGGGACCGCGGGGCCAGAGACCCAGTACTTC; CDR3 protein: CASSLGTAGPETQYF
CDR3 length: 15; J gene: TRBJ2-1; V gene: TRBV5-4; D gene: .; clone size: few; CDR3 DNA: TGTGCCAGCAGCTTCGGCGGGAACACCTACAATGAGCAGTTCTTC; CDR3 protein: CASSFGGNTYNEQFF
CDR3 length: 16; J gene: TRBJ1-4; V gene: TRBV7-6; D gene: .; clone size: .; CDR3 DNA: TGTGCCAGCAGCTTAGCGGGCAGGCCAACTAATGAAAAACTGTTTTTT; CDR3 protein: CASSLAGRPTNEKLFF
CDR3 length: 14; J gene: TRBJ2-3; V gene: TRBV5-1; D gene: TRBD2; clone size: .; CDR3 DNA: TGCGCCAGCAGCTTGGATGGGGAGGGCGATACGCAGTATTTT; CDR3 protein: CASSLDGEGDTQYF
CDR3 length: 15; J gene: TRBJ1-5; V gene: TRBV10-2; D gene: TRBD1; clone size: .; CDR3 DNA: TGCGCCAGCAGTGAGCAGGGGGCGGCCAATCAGCCCCAGCATTTT; CDR3 protein: CASSEQGAANQPQHF
CDR3 length: 13; J gene: TRBJ1-5; V gene: TRBV6-5; D gene: .; clone size: .; CDR3 DNA: TGTGCCAGCACCAGAAGTCCCAATCAGCCCCAGCATTTT; CDR3 protein: CASTRSPNQPQHF
CDR3 length: 16; J gene: TRBJ2-7; V gene: TRBV2; D gene: TRBD1; clone size: .; CDR3 DNA: TGTGCCAGCAGTGGAGTTTTCAGACAGGGAGCTTCCGGGCAGTACTTC; CDR3 protein: CASSGVFRQGASGQYF
CDR3 length: 11; J gene: TRBJ2-7; V gene: TRBV2; D gene: .; clone size: .; CDR3 DNA: TGTGCCAGCAGCCTCTCCTACGAGCAGTACTTC; CDR3 protein: CASSLSYEQYF
CDR3 length: 13; J gene: TRBJ2-7; V gene: TRBV30; D gene: .; clone size: .; CDR3 DNA: TGTGCCTGGAGTGGACGGGAAGGAAGAGAGCAGTACTTC; CDR3 protein: CAWSGREGREQYF
CDR3 length: 17; J gene: TRBJ1-4; V gene: TRBV5-1; D gene: TRBD1; clone size: .; CDR3 DNA: TGCGCCAGCAGCTTGGCCGGGACAGCCTGGGCTAATGAAAAACTGTTTTTT; CDR3 protein: CASSLAGTAWANEKLFF
CDR3 length: 15; J gene: TRBJ2-1; V gene: TRBV25-1; D gene: TRBD2; clone size: .; CDR3 DNA: TGTGCCAGCAGTGCTAGCGGGAGTTTCACCAATGAGCAGTTCTTC; CDR3 protein: CASSASGSFTNEQFF
CDR3 length: 16; J gene: TRBJ2-1; V gene: TRBV5-1; D gene: .; clone size: .; CDR3 DNA: TGCGCCAGCAGCTTGGGCGTTTTAAGCTCCTACAATGAGCAGTTCTTC; CDR3 protein: CASSLGVLSSYNEQFF
CDR3 length: 16; J gene: TRBJ2-2; V gene: TRBV15; D gene: .; clone size: .; CDR3 DNA: TGTGCCACCAGCAGAGTATATTTGTCCAACACCGGGGAGCTGTTTTTT; CDR3 protein: CATSRVYLSNTGELFF
CDR3 length: 15; J gene: TRBJ1-3; V gene: TRBV30; D gene: .; clone size: .; CDR3 DNA: TGTGCCTGGAGTACGAACGGAGTCTCTGGAAACACCATATATTTT; CDR3 protein: CAWSTNGVSGNTIYF